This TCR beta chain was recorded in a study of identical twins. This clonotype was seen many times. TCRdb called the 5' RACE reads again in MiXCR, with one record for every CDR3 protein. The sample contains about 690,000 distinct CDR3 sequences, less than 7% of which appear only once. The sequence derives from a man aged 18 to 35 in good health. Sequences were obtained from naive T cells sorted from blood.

The CDR3 sequence is CAIFNMGEQFF. Here the CDR3 DNA reads TGTGCCATCTTCAATATGGGGGAGCAGTTCTTC. The chain links TRBV10-3 to TRBJ2-1; D gene unclear. The CDR3 contains 11 residues. CDR1 and CDR2 from the germline V gene are ENHRY and SYGVKD. V shed 8 bases and J shed 10 bases, with 12 bases lying between them.